The T cell receptor beta chain described here comes from a study of blood T cell repertoires in COVID-19. In the study overall: PBMCs, B-cell-depleted T cells, or T cells were the source of the cDNA or gDNA that made up the material.

The authors' processing: Estimation of nucleated cell counts was performed using reference gene primer amplification. The method was immunoSEQ multiplex PCR; TCRdb's version includes in-frame clones alone and lacks a portion of them. V, J and clone size derive from that table, while D and trimming were established from the DNA sequence. This repertoire shows 170,000 or so clones, 84% found once; its top ten account for 12% to 15%. Deletions cut 2 bases from V and 8 bases from J, with 15 bases between. The CDR3 is 14 residues long. From germline, CDR1 is MNHEY and CDR2 SVGAGI. The J gene is TRBJ1-2, the V gene TRBV6-5, with D possibly TRBD1 on 5 matching bases. The origin of this receptor is a man aged 18 to 35 with active or convalescent COVID-19. Input material: peripheral blood. CDR3 sequence reads: CASSYKSQGAGYTF. CDR3 DNA sequence: TGTGCCAGCAGTTACAAAAGTCAGGGTGCCGGCTACACCTTC.